The 9 T cell receptor beta chains below were found in one sample sequenced in a study of T cell repertoires in cytomegalovirus infection (dated by TCRdb to the late 2010s). Their target antigens are unknown. Sequencer: Illumina HiSeq 1500. TCRdb trimmed the raw reads at Q25, called clones with MiXCR and kept productive beta chains. One record per CDR3 amino acid sequence lists the most common genes and DNA. This sample is represented by roughly 200,000 distinct CDR3 sequences; approximately 40% of them were singletons. The ten largest clones add up to roughly three fifths of the sample. The treatment or condition label here, explained by the study, means: in vitro stimulation with specific CMV peptide epitopes to enrich CMV-specific T cells. The sample was CD8+ T cells from cultured PBMCs, taken from culture after CMV antigen stimulation. These receptor sequences come from a human donor in good health (CMV status not recorded). Some clones in this sample may be carry-over from other donors' samples.

This clonotype was seen a few times. The rearrangement joins TRBV27 to TRBJ2-7; D is unclear. CDR3 length: 12 residues. Trimming stripped 4 bases from V and 8 bases from J, with 12 bases between. The germline CDR1 and CDR2 sequences are MNHEY and SMNVEV (reference sequence). The CDR3 spells CASSSRHLQQYF. The CDR3 region has the DNA TGTGCCAGCAGTTCTAGACACCTTCAGCAGTACTTC.

The chain joins TRBV27 to TRBJ1-2; a weak D match, TRBD1 (6 bases). The CDR3 contains 16 residues. Germline V CDR1 and CDR2: MNHEY, SMNVEV (reference sequence). V was cut by 2 bases and J by 2 bases, with 15 bases left in between. The CDR3: CASSLKGVPYNYGYTF. In nucleotides, the CDR3 is TGTGCCAGCAGTTTAAAGGGGGTGCCTTACAACTATGGCTACACCTTC.

This rearrangement joins TRBV27 to TRBJ1-5; D perhaps matches TRBD1 (5 bases). CDR3 length equals 13 residues. Per the germline V gene, CDR1 is MNHEY and CDR2 is SMNVEV (reference sequence). V lost 8 bases and J 8 bases, leaving 16 bases between the germline ends. CDR3 sequence: CASRGGRAEPQHF. The CDR3 coding sequence is TGTGCCAGCCGGGGAGGCAGGGCTGAGCCCCAGCATTTT.

This clonotype has only a few counts. The J gene is TRBJ2-2, the V gene TRBV12-5, with D tentatively TRBD2 (6 bases). V was shortened by 5 bases and J by 6 bases, with 10 bases between the two germline ends. CDR3 length: 13 residues. Germline V gene data show CDR1 as LGHNT and CDR2 as FRNRAP. The CDR3 DNA is TGTGCTAGTGGTCGCGGGGTCGCCGGGGAGCTGTTTTTT. This translates into CASGRGVAGELFF.

This chain joins TRBV11-2 and TRBJ2-1, with TRBD1 matching 8 bases. This CDR3 comprises 15 residues. Germline CDR1 is SGHAT and CDR2 is FQNNGV. V lost 5 bases to trimming and J lost 7 bases; unmatched junction nucleotides: 10. The CDR3 reads CASSPRDRLGNEQFF. The CDR3 region has the DNA TGTGCCAGCAGCCCTCGGGACAGGCTGGGGAATGAGCAGTTCTTC.

The chain combines TRBV4-1 with TRBJ1-5; tentatively, D is TRBD1 (5 bases). V was clipped by 4 bases and J by 7 bases, with 11 bases between them. This CDR3 comprises 13 residues. Germline V gives CDR1 MGHRA, CDR2 YSYEKL. The CDR3 protein is CASSLGTTQPQHF. DNA of the CDR3: TGCGCCAGCAGCCTTGGGACCACCCAGCCCCAGCATTTT.

The chain couples TRBV4-1 to TRBJ2-1; 8 nucleotides agree with TRBD2. This CDR3 spans 15 amino acids. The V segment lost 1 base and the J segment 10 bases; nucleotides outside the gene matches: 9. The V gene's germline CDR1 is MGHRA and CDR2 YSYEKL. The CDR3: CASSQVAGGLREQFF. CDR3 bases: TGCGCCAGCAGCCAAGTGGCGGGAGGACTGAGGGAGCAGTTCTTC.

The chain employs TRBV15 and TRBJ1-4; D might be TRBD1 (5 bases). The ends were cut back, 0 bases at V and 3 bases at J, with 14 bases in the middle. The germline gives CDR1 LNHNV, CDR2 YYDKDF (reference sequence). The CDR3 sequence is 17 residues long. The chain's CDR3 is CATSREIRGDPNEKLFF. The CDR3 DNA is TGTGCCACCAGCAGAGAGATTCGGGGGGACCCTAATGAAAAACTGTTTTTT.

This clonotype has a handful of counts. The V gene is TRBV7-8, the J gene TRBJ2-2; D possibly corresponds to TRBD2 (6 bases). The CDR3 loop spans 16 amino acids. From germline, CDR1 is SGHVS and CDR2 FQNEAQ. Trimming shortened V by 2 bases and J by 4 bases, and 14 bases separated the two germline ends. CDR3 sequence reads: CASSLYSGDFTGELFF. CDR3 coding DNA: TGTGCCAGCAGCTTATATTCGGGGGACTTCACCGGGGAGCTGTTTTTT.